The rows below give T cell receptor beta chains drawn from one sample of a study of control samples from healthy donors and cancer patients. The table came from immunoSEQ multiplex PCR; TCRdb's copy has only in-frame clones and leaves some out. The sample consists of 350,000 to 450,000 clones, 90% of them appearing once. Sequences were obtained from PBMCs. These receptors came from a man aged 40-50 years with head and neck cancer. CDR3s include the opening cysteine and the closing phenylalanine or tryptophan. Each record gives: D gene, clone size, J gene, V gene, CDR3 protein. D genes are given only for firm matches. Clone size is stated in some rows and not others, as once, few, many or a class when expanded.

d_gene: .; abundance: .; j_gene: TRBJ1-3; v_gene: TRBV4-3; CDR3aa: CASSPQGSGNTIYF
d_gene: .; abundance: .; j_gene: TRBJ1-2; v_gene: TRBV28; CDR3aa: CASSFGSRVLYGYTF
d_gene: .; abundance: .; j_gene: TRBJ2-3; v_gene: TRBV20-1; CDR3aa: CSASLRETSTDTQYF
d_gene: .; abundance: .; j_gene: TRBJ1-6; v_gene: TRBV3-1/TRBV3-2; CDR3aa: CASSPGTLYNSPLHF
d_gene: TRBD1; abundance: few; j_gene: TRBJ1-6; v_gene: TRBV6-6; CDR3aa: CASSYDRGTNSPLHF
d_gene: .; abundance: .; j_gene: TRBJ2-5; v_gene: TRBV10-3; CDR3aa: CAISGGQLQETQYF
d_gene: TRBD1; abundance: .; j_gene: TRBJ2-5; v_gene: TRBV13; CDR3aa: CASSLGRGQGVQETQYF
d_gene: .; abundance: once; j_gene: TRBJ2-5; v_gene: TRBV7-2; CDR3aa: CASSLQQGWGTQYF
d_gene: TRBD2; abundance: .; j_gene: TRBJ2-7; v_gene: TRBV9; CDR3aa: CASSADGTSDEQYF
d_gene: TRBD1; abundance: .; j_gene: TRBJ1-5; v_gene: TRBV28; CDR3aa: CAGVTGNQPQHF
d_gene: .; abundance: .; j_gene: TRBJ2-7; v_gene: TRBV14; CDR3aa: CASSPQLAPYEQYF
d_gene: .; abundance: .; j_gene: TRBJ1-1; v_gene: TRBV5-4; CDR3aa: CASSSLVTEAFF
d_gene: .; abundance: once; j_gene: TRBJ1-2; v_gene: TRBV28; CDR3aa: CASRGHTADYGYTF
d_gene: .; abundance: .; j_gene: TRBJ2-2; v_gene: TRBV7-6; CDR3aa: CASSLGVGGLETGELFF
d_gene: TRBD2; abundance: .; j_gene: TRBJ2-7; v_gene: TRBV30; CDR3aa: CAWRTAGFNEQYF
d_gene: TRBD2; abundance: .; j_gene: TRBJ2-3; v_gene: TRBV5-3; CDR3aa: CARSLERGGDTQYF
d_gene: .; abundance: few; j_gene: TRBJ2-3; v_gene: TRBV2; CDR3aa: CASMRDLGRTDTQYF
d_gene: .; abundance: few; j_gene: TRBJ2-7; v_gene: TRBV6-2/TRBV6-3; CDR3aa: CASSPMDKTYEQYF
d_gene: .; abundance: .; j_gene: TRBJ2-7; v_gene: TRBV7-6; CDR3aa: CASSLTTGVYEQYF
d_gene: .; abundance: .; j_gene: TRBJ1-2; v_gene: TRBV28; CDR3aa: CASSLLSGANYGYTF
d_gene: TRBD2; abundance: .; j_gene: TRBJ2-5; v_gene: TRBV7-9; CDR3aa: CASSLSGEETQYF
d_gene: .; abundance: .; j_gene: TRBJ1-4; v_gene: TRBV29-1; CDR3aa: CSVARQSNEKLFF
d_gene: .; abundance: few; j_gene: TRBJ1-2; v_gene: TRBV2; CDR3aa: CASSGGLQLGYTF
d_gene: TRBD1; abundance: .; j_gene: TRBJ1-1; v_gene: TRBV11-1; CDR3aa: CASSHETGSMNTEAFF
d_gene: .; abundance: .; j_gene: TRBJ2-3; v_gene: TRBV5-4; CDR3aa: CASSLFSTDTQYF
d_gene: TRBD1; abundance: .; j_gene: TRBJ1-2; v_gene: TRBV30; CDR3aa: CAWSRTWTGDPYGYTF
d_gene: .; abundance: .; j_gene: TRBJ2-7; v_gene: TRBV6-2/TRBV6-3; CDR3aa: CASSPPGLTYEQYF
d_gene: .; abundance: once; j_gene: TRBJ1-6; v_gene: TRBV3-1/TRBV3-2; CDR3aa: CASSPTDNSPLHF
d_gene: .; abundance: .; j_gene: TRBJ2-3; v_gene: TRBV19; CDR3aa: CASSRTDGDTQYF
d_gene: TRBD2; abundance: .; j_gene: TRBJ2-1; v_gene: TRBV7-3; CDR3aa: CASSFSSGRRGEQFF
d_gene: TRBD1; abundance: .; j_gene: TRBJ1-5; v_gene: TRBV7-9; CDR3aa: CASSLGQNSNQPQHF
d_gene: TRBD2; abundance: once; j_gene: TRBJ2-2; v_gene: TRBV7-9; CDR3aa: CASSLGVAGENTGELFF
d_gene: TRBD1; abundance: .; j_gene: TRBJ2-7; v_gene: TRBV5-6; CDR3aa: CASSSWDRGVEQYF
d_gene: .; abundance: .; j_gene: TRBJ1-4; v_gene: TRBV28; CDR3aa: CASSLKMQGGTNEKLFF
d_gene: .; abundance: .; j_gene: TRBJ2-2; v_gene: TRBV11-2; CDR3aa: CASSLDLAGGNTGELFF
d_gene: .; abundance: .; j_gene: TRBJ2-7; v_gene: TRBV28; CDR3aa: CASRPRQSYEQYF
d_gene: .; abundance: .; j_gene: TRBJ1-1; v_gene: TRBV7-7; CDR3aa: CASSFRGNTEAFF
d_gene: .; abundance: .; j_gene: TRBJ1-1; v_gene: TRBV5-6; CDR3aa: CASSLVAGPGTEAFF
d_gene: .; abundance: .; j_gene: TRBJ1-1; v_gene: TRBV19; CDR3aa: CASRPRNMNTEAFF
d_gene: .; abundance: .; j_gene: TRBJ1-1; v_gene: TRBV6-5; CDR3aa: CASSYPGYGGDTEAFF
d_gene: TRBD2; abundance: .; j_gene: TRBJ2-3; v_gene: TRBV5-1; CDR3aa: CASSSGLAPNTDTQYF
d_gene: TRBD1; abundance: .; j_gene: TRBJ2-2; v_gene: TRBV29-1; CDR3aa: CSVGDRGMERELFF
d_gene: .; abundance: .; j_gene: TRBJ1-4; v_gene: TRBV6-1; CDR3aa: CASSEGIGQGNEKLFF
d_gene: .; abundance: .; j_gene: TRBJ2-5; v_gene: TRBV30; CDR3aa: CAWTHGETQYF
d_gene: .; abundance: .; j_gene: TRBJ1-1; v_gene: TRBV6-4; CDR3aa: CASSVGTPNTEAFF